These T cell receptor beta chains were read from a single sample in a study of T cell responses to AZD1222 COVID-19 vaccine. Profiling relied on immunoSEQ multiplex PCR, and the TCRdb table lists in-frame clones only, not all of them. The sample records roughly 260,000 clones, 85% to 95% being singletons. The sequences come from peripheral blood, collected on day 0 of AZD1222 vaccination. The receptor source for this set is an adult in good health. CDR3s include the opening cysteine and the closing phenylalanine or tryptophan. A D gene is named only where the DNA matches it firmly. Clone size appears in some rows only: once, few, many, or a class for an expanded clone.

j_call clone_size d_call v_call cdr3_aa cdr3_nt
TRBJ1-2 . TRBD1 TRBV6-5 CASSSYGQGSNGYTF TGTGCCAGCAGTTCATACGGACAGGGTAGTAATGGCTACACCTTC
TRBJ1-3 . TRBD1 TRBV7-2 CASRGPGTGRSGNTIYF TGTGCCAGCAGGGGTCCCGGGACAGGCCGCTCTGGAAACACCATATATTTT
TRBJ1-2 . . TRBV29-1 CSAERGRDNYGYTF TGCAGTGCAGAGCGGGGCAGGGACAACTATGGCTACACCTTC
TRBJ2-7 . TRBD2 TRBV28 CASRVSGRGYEQYF TGTGCCAGCAGAGTTAGCGGGAGGGGGTACGAGCAGTACTTC
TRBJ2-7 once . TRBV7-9 CASSPGSYEQYF TGTGCCAGCAGCCCAGGGTCTTACGAGCAGTACTTC
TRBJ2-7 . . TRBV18 CASSSGLRRPSEQYF TGTGCCAGCTCATCGGGACTCCGCAGGCCGTCCGAGCAGTACTTC
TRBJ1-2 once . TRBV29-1 CSASGNGYTF TGCAGCGCTTCTGGGAACGGCTACACCTTC
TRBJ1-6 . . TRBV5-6 CASSLVDRGVSPLHF TGTGCCAGCAGCTTGGTTGATAGGGGAGTTTCACCCCTCCACTTT
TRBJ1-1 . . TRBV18 CASSPGTMNTEAFF TGTGCCAGCTCACCAGGCACCATGAACACTGAAGCTTTCTTT
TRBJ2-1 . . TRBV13 CASSSALESSYNEQFF TGTGCCAGCAGCTCTGCCCTTGAGAGCTCCTACAATGAGCAGTTCTTC
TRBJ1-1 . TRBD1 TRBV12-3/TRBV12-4 CASSFGTGEGAFF TGTGCCAGCAGTTTTGGTACAGGGGAGGGAGCTTTCTTT
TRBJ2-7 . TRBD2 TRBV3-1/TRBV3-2 CASSQMGGYEQYF TGTGCCAGCAGCCAGATGGGAGGGTACGAGCAGTACTTC
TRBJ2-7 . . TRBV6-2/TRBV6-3 CASSPNREPGEQYF TGTGCCAGCAGTCCCAACAGGGAACCTGGCGAGCAGTACTTC
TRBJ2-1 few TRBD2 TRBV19 CASSPSGSSYNEQFF TGTGCCAGTAGTCCTAGCGGGAGTTCCTACAATGAGCAGTTCTTC
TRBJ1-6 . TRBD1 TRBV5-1 CASSLGQGASPLHF TGCGCCAGCAGCTTGGGACAGGGGGCTTCACCCCTCCACTTT
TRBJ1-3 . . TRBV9 CASSWGGTRFSSGNTIYF TGTGCCAGCAGCTGGGGAGGGACTAGGTTCTCCTCTGGAAACACCATATATTTT
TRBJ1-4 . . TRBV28 CASSLVVEKLFF TGTGCCAGCAGTTTGGTGGTCGAAAAACTGTTTTTT
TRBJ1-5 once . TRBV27 CASSPPGNNQPQHF TGTGCCAGCAGTCCCCCGGGGAACAATCAGCCCCAGCATTTT
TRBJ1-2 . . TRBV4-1 CASSQEGGPPSGYTF TGCGCCAGCAGCCAAGAAGGGGGGCCTCCTTCTGGCTACACCTTC
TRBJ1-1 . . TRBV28 CASSTAGEYTEAFF TGTGCCAGCAGCACTGCGGGGGAATACACTGAAGCTTTCTTT
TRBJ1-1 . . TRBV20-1 CSALLNTEAFF TGCAGTGCCCTGCTGAACACTGAAGCTTTCTTT
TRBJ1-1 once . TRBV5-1 CASSIAGVRNTEAFF TGCGCCAGCAGCATCGCAGGGGTACGGAACACTGAAGCTTTCTTT
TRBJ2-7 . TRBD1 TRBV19 CASTPGQGPYEQYF TGTGCCAGTACCCCGGGACAGGGACCCTACGAGCAGTACTTC
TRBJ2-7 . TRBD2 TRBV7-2 CASRQALAGGRTYEQYF TGTGCCAGCAGACAAGCACTTGCGGGGGGCAGAACCTACGAGCAGTACTTC
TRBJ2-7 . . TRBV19 CASSPGTTGGEQYF TGTGCCAGTTCCCCCGGGACAACTGGGGGGGAGCAGTACTTC
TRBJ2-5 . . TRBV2 CASSEDVGAWETQYF TGTGCCAGCAGTGAGGACGTGGGGGCCTGGGAGACCCAGTACTTC
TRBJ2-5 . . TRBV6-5 CASSYGQGQETQYF TGTGCCAGCAGTTACGGGCAGGGGCAGGAGACCCAGTACTTC
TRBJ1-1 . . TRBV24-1 CATRTEANTEAFF TGTGCCACCAGGACGGAGGCGAACACTGAAGCTTTCTTT
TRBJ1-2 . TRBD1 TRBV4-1 CASSQTGEGKYGYTF TGCGCCAGCAGCCAAACAGGGGAAGGGAAGTATGGCTACACCTTC
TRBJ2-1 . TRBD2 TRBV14 CASSQATSGSSYNEQFF TGTGCCAGCAGCCAAGCCACTAGCGGCAGCTCCTACAATGAGCAGTTCTTC
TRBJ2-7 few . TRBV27 CASSLRTGLLLGQYF TGTGCCAGCAGCCTTAGGACCGGACTTTTATTGGGGCAGTACTTC
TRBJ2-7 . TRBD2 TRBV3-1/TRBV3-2 CASSQDTGGTSGSYEQYF TGTGCCAGCAGCCAGGACACCGGAGGGACTAGCGGGAGTTACGAGCAGTACTTC
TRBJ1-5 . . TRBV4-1 CASSQVERGNQPQHF TGCGCCAGCAGCCAGGTAGAAAGAGGAAACCAGCCCCAGCATTTT
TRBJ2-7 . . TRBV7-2 CASSLGGRSVQQYF TGTGCCAGCAGCTTAGGGGGACGGTCTGTGCAGCAGTACTTC
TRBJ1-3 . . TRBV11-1 CASSELTGFSGNTIYF TGTGCCAGCAGCGAATTAACAGGATTCTCTGGAAACACCATATATTTT
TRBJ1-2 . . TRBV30 CAWNREVGGRYGYTF TGTGCCTGGAACCGCGAGGTGGGGGGGCGATATGGCTACACCTTC
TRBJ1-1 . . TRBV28 CASSSSVNTEAFF TGTGCCAGCAGTTCCAGTGTGAACACTGAAGCTTTCTTT
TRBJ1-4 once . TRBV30 CAWSVLGAKLFF TGTGCCTGGAGTGTACTGGGGGCAAAACTGTTTTTT
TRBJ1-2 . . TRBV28 CASSSQGFYGYTF TGTGCCAGCAGTTCCCAGGGCTTCTATGGCTACACCTTC
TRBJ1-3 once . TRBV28 CASSLLGNTIYF TGTGCCAGCAGTTTATTAGGAAACACCATATATTTT
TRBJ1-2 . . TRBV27 CASSLGAGRNYGYTF TGTGCCAGCAGCCTAGGGGCAGGGAGGAACTATGGCTACACCTTC
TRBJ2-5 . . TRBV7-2 CASSLVPGKETQYF TGTGCCAGCAGCTTAGTTCCGGGTAAAGAGACCCAGTACTTC
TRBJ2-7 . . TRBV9 CASSVEGTSGVRQYF TGTGCCAGCAGCGTAGAGGGGACGAGTGGTGTGAGGCAGTACTTC
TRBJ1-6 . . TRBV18 CASSPGADNSPLHF TGTGCCAGCTCACCAGGGGCCGATAATTCACCCCTCCACTTT
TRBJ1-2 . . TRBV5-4 CASSLAGRGNYGYTF TGTGCCAGCAGCTTGGCGGGCAGGGGAAACTATGGCTACACCTTC
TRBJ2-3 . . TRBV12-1 CANYLGGLLTDTQYF TGTGCCAACTACCTTGGCGGGCTTCTCACAGATACGCAGTATTTT
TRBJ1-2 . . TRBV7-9 CASSFGGDYGYTF TGTGCCAGCAGCTTCGGTGGTGACTATGGCTACACCTTC
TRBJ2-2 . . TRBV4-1 CASSSLGFFSGELFF TGCGCCAGCAGCTCACTAGGTTTTTTCAGCGGGGAGCTGTTTTTT